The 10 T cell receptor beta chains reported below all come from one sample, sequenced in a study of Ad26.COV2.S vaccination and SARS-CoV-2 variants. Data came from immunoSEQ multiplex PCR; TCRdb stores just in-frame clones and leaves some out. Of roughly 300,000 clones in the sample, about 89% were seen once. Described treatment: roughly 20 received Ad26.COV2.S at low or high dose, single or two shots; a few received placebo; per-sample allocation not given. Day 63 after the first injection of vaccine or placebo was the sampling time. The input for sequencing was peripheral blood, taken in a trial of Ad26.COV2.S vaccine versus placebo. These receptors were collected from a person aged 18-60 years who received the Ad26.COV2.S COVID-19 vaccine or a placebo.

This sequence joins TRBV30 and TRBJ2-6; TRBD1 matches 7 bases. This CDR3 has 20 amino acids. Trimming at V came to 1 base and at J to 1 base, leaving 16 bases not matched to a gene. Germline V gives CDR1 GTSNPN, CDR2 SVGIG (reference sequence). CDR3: CAWSAPRRQGFRSGANVLTF. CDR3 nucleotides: TGTGCCTGGAGTGCCCCGAGGAGACAGGGTTTTAGGTCTGGGGCCAACGTCCTGACTTTC.

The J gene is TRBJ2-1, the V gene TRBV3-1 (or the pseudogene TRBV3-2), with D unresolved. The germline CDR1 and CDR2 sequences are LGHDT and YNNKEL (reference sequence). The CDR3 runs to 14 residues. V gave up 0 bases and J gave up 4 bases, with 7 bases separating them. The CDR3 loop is CASSQDDLYNEQFF. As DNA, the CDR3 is TGTGCCAGCAGCCAAGACGACCTATACAATGAGCAGTTCTTC.

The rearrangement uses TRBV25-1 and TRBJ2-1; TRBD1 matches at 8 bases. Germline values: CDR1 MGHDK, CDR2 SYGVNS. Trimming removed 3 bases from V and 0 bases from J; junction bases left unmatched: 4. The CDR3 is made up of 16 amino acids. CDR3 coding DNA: TGTGCCAGCAGTGACCGGACAGGGAACTCCTACAATGAGCAGTTCTTC. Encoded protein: CASSDRTGNSYNEQFF.

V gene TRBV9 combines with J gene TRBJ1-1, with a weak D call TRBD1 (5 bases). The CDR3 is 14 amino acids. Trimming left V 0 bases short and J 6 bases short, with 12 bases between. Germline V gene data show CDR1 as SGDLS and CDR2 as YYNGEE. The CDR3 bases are TGTGCCAGCAGCGTAGATGGCTGGGGCTCTGAAGCTTTCTTT. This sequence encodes CASSVDGWGSEAFF.

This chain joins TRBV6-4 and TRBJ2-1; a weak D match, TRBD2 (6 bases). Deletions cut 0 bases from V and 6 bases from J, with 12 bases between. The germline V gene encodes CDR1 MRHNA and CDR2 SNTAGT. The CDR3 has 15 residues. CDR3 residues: CASSDSGGSPNEQFF. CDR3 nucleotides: TGTGCCAGCAGTGACTCTGGAGGGAGTCCCAATGAGCAGTTCTTC.

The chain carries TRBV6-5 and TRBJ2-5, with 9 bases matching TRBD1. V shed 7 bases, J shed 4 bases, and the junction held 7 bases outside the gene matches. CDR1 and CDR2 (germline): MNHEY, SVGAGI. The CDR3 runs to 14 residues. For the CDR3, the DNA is TGTGCCAGCACTTTAGACAGGGGGTTAGAGACCCAGTACTTC. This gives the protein CASTLDRGLETQYF.

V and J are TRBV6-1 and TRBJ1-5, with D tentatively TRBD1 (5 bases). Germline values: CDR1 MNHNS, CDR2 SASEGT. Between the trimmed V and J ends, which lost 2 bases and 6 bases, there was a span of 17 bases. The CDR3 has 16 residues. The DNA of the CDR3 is TGTGCCAGCAGTGAAAAAGCGGGGGAGGGGAGTCAGCCCCAGCATTTT. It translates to CASSEKAGEGSQPQHF.

The DNA for the CDR3 is TGTGCCAGCAGTAGGGACAGGTCTAGCACAGATACGCAGTATTTT. This encodes CASSRDRSSTDTQYF. This sequence joins TRBV28 and TRBJ2-3, with 8 bases that match TRBD1. With V trimmed by 5 bases and J by 0 bases, 4 bases remained unmatched. CDR1 MDHEN and CDR2 SYDVKM come from the germline V gene. The CDR3 extends over 15 amino acids.

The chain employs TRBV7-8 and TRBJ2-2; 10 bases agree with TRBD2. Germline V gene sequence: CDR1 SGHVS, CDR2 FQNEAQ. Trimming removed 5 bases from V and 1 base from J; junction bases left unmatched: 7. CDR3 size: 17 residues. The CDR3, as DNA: TGTGCCAGCAGCCTTTCCGGACTAGCGGAGAACACCGGGGAGCTGTTTTTT. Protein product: CASSLSGLAENTGELFF.

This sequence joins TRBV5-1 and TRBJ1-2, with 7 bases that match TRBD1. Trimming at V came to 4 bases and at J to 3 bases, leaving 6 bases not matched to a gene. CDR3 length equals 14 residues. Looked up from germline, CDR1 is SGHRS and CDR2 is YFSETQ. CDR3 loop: CASSLIDRDYGYTF. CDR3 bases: TGCGCCAGCAGCCTGATCGACAGGGACTATGGCTACACCTTC.